A single TCR beta chain is shown here with its context. The assay was immunoSEQ multiplex PCR, and TCRdb's table has in-frame clones only and misses some. The sample shows more than 150,000 clones, nearly 95% of them seen only once. The data are from a study of T cell responses to AZD1222 COVID-19 vaccine. The V gene end was trimmed by 2 bases and the J gene end by 7 bases; junction bases not matched to a gene: 7. The CDR3 consists of 15 residues. Germline loops: CDR1 LGHNA, CDR2 YNFKEQ. The TCR sequence derives from an adult who received the AZD1222 COVID-19 vaccine. The chain has TRBV4-2 and TRBJ1-1; 10 bases fit TRBD1. This specimen consisted of peripheral blood, obtained 28 days after the second AZD1222 dose. The CDR3: CASSQTGQGTVEAFF. The CDR3 DNA reads TGTGCCAGCAGCCAAACGGGACAGGGGACGGTTGAAGCTTTCTTT.